This TCR beta chain is from a study of cytomegalovirus exposure and HLA in healthy donors. The primer mix had 60 Vbeta and 13 Jbeta primers. TCRdb's copy holds only in-frame clones and misses some; the assay was immunoSEQ multiplex PCR. The table includes 250,000 to 300,000 clones, about four fifths detected once. V dropped 7 bases and J dropped 5 bases, with 15 bases sitting between them. Germline V gene sequence: CDR1 LNHDA, CDR2 SQIVND (reference sequence). This CDR3 is 13 amino acids long. V usage is TRBV19 and J usage is TRBJ2-7, with a possible D match to TRBD1 (6 bases). This TCR was sampled from a woman between 40 and 55 years old in good health and CMV-seropositive. The source material was PBMCs. DNA of the CDR3: TGTGCCAGTAACCAAGACAGGTCGGACGAGCAGTACTTC. The encoded protein is CASNQDRSDEQYF.